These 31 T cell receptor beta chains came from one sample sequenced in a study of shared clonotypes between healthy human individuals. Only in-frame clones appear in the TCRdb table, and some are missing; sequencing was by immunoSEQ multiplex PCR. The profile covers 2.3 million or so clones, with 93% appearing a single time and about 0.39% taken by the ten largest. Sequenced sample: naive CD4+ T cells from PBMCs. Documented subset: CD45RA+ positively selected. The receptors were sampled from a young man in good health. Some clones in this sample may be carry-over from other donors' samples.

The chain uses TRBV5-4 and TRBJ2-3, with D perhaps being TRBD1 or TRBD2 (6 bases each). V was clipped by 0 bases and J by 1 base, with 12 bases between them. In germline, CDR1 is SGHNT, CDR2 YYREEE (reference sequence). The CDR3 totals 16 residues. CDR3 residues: CASSLAFGGGTDTQYF. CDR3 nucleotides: TGTGCCAGCAGCTTGGCCTTCGGGGGCGGCACAGATACGCAGTATTTT.

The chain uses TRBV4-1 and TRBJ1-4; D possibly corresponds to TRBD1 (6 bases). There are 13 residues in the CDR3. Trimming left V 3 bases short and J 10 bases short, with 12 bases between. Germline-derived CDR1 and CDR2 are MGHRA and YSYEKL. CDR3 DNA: TGCGCCAGCAGCCAGACAGGCGGGGGAAAACTGTTTTTT. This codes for CASSQTGGGKLFF.

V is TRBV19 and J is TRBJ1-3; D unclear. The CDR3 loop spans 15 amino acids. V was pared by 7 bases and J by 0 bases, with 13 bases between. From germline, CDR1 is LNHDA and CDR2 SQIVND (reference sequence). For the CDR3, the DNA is TGTGCCAGTAATGCCCACCCGAGCTCTGGAAACACCATATATTTT. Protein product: CASNAHPSSGNTIYF. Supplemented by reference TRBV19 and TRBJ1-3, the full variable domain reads DGGITQSPKYLFRKEGQNVTLSCEQNLNHDAMYWYRQDPGQGLRLIYYSQIVNDFQKGDIAEGYSVSREKKESFPLTVTSAQKNPTAFYLCASNAHPSSGNTIYFGEGSWLTVV.

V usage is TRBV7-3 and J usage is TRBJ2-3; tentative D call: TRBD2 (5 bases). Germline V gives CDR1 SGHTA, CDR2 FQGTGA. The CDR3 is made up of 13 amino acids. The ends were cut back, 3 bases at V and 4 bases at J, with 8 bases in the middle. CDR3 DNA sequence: TGTGCCAGCAGCTTCGGGATTGCAGATACGCAGTATTTT. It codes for CASSFGIADTQYF.

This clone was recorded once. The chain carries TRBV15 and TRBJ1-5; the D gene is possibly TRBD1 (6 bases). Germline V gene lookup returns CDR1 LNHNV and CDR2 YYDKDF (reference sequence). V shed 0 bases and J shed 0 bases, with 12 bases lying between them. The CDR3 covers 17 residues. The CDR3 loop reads CATSRDHGTNSNQPQHF. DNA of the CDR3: TGTGCCACCAGCAGAGATCACGGGACAAATAGCAATCAGCCCCAGCATTTT.

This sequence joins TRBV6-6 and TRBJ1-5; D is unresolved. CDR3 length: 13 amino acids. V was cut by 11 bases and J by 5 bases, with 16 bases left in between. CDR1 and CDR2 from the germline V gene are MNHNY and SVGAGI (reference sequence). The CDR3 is CAASIAAYQPQHF. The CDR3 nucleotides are TGTGCCGCCTCAATCGCCGCTTATCAGCCCCAGCATTTT.

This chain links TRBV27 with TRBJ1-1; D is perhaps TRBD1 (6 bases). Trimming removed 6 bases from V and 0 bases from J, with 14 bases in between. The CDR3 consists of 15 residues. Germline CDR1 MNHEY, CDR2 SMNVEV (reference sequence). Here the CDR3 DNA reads TGTGCCAGCAGACCCCGTGGGGGCTTGAACACTGAAGCTTTCTTT. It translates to CASRPRGGLNTEAFF.

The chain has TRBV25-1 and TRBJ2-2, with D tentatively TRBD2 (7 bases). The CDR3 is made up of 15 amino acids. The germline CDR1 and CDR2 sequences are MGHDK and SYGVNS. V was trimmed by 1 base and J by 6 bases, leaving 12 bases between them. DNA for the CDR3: TGTGCCAGCAGTGAATTGAGAGGGGGGGCCGGGGAGCTGTTTTTT. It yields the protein CASSELRGGAGELFF.

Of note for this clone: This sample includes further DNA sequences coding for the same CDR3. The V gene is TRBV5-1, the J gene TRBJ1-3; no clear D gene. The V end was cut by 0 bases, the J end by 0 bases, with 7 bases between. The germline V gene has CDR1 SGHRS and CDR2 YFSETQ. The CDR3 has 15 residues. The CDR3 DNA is TGCGCCAGCAGCTTGGAGGCCTTCTCTGGAAACACCATATATTTT. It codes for CASSLEAFSGNTIYF. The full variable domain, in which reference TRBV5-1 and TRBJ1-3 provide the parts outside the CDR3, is KAGVTQTPRYLIKTRGQQVTLSCSPISGHRSVSWYQQTPGQGLQFLFEYFSETQRNKGNFPGRFSGRQFSNSRSEMNVSTLELGDSALYLCASSLEAFSGNTIYFGEGSWLTVV.

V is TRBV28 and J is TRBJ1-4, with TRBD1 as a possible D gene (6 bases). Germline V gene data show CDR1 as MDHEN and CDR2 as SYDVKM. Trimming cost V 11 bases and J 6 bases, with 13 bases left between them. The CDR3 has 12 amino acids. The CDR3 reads CAARGDDEKLFF. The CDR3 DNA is TGTGCCGCCAGGGGCGATGATGAAAAACTGTTTTTT.

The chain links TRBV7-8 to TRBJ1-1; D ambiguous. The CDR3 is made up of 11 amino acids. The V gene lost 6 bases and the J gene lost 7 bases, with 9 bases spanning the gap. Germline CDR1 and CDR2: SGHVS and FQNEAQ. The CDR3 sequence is CASRGFDEAFF. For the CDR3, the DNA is TGTGCCAGCAGGGGGTTTGATGAAGCTTTCTTT.

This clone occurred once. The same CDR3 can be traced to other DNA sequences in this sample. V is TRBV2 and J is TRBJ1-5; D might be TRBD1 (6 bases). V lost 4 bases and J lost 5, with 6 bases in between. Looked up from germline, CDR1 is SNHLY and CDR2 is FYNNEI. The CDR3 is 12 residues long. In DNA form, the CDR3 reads TGTGCCAGCAGTGGGGGGCATCAGCCCCAGCATTTT. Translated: CASSGGHQPQHF.

The CDR3 is CASSLLGTGREQYF. CDR3 bases: TGTGCCAGCAGTCTCCTCGGGACAGGGAGGGAGCAGTACTTC. The chain recombines TRBV6-5 with TRBJ2-7; 9 bases line up with TRBD1. J was trimmed by 7 bases and V by 5 bases; bases with no gene match: 9. CDR3 size: 14 residues. Germline V lookup: CDR1 MNHEY, CDR2 SVGAGI.

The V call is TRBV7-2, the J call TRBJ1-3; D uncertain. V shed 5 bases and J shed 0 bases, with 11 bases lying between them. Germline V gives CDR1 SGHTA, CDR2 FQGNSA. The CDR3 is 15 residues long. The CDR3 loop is CASSPVWGSGNTIYF. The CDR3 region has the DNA TGTGCCAGCAGCCCTGTCTGGGGCTCTGGAAACACCATATATTTT.

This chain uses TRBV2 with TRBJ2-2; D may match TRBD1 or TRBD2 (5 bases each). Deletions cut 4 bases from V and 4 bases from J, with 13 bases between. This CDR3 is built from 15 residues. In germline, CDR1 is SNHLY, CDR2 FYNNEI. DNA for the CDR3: TGTGCCAGCAGTGCAGGGCGAGGGACCACCGGGGAGCTGTTTTTT. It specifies CASSAGRGTTGELFF.

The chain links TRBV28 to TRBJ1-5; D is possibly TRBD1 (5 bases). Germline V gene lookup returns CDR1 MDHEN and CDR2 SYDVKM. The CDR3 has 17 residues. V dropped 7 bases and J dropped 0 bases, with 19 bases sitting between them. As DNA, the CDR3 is TGTGCCAGCAATCGTAGGGGCCTTAGTTTTAGCAATCAGCCCCAGCATTTT. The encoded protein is CASNRRGLSFSNQPQHF. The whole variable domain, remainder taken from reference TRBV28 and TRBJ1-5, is DVKVTQSSRYLVKRTGEKVFLECVQDMDHENMFWYRQDPGLGLRLIYFSYDVKMKEKGDIPEGYSVSREKKERFSLILESASTNQTSMYLCASNRRGLSFSNQPQHFGDGTRLSIL.

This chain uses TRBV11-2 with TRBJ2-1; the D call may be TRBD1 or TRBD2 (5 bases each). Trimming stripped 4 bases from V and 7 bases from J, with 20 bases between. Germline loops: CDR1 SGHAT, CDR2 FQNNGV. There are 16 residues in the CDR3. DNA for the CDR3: TGTGCCAGCAGCTCGGTCCGGGACCCCTTGTGGAATGAGCAGTTCTTC. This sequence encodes CASSSVRDPLWNEQFF. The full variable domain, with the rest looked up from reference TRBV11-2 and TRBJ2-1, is EAGVAQSPRYKIIEKRQSVAFWCNPISGHATLYWYQQILGQGPKLLIQFQNNGVVDDSQLPKDRFSAERLKGVDSTLKIQPAKLEDSAVYLCASSSVRDPLWNEQFFGPGTRLTVL.

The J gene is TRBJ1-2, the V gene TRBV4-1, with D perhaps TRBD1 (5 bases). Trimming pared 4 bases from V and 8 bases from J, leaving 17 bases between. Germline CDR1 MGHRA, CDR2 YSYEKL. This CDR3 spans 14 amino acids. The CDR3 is CASSPTGPYPGYTF. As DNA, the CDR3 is TGCGCCAGCAGCCCGACGGGGCCTTATCCCGGCTACACCTTC.

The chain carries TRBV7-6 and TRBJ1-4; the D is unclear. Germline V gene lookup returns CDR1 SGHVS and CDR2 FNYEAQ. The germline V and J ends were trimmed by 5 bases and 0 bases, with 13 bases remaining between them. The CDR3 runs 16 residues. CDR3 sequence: CASSRRPMATNEKLFF. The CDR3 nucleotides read TGTGCCAGCAGCCGACGGCCGATGGCAACTAATGAAAAACTGTTTTTT.

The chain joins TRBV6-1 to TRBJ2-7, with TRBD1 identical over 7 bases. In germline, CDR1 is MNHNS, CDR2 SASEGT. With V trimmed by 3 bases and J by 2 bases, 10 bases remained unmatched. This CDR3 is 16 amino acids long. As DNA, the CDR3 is TGTGCCAGCAGTGACCCGCCAGGGGGTTCCGCCTACGAGCAGTACTTC. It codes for CASSDPPGGSAYEQYF.

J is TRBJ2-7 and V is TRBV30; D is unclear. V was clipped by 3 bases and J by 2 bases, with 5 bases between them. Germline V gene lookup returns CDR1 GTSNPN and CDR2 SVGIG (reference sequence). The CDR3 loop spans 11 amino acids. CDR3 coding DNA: TGTGCCTGGAGCTGGGCCTACGAGCAGTACTTC. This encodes CAWSWAYEQYF.

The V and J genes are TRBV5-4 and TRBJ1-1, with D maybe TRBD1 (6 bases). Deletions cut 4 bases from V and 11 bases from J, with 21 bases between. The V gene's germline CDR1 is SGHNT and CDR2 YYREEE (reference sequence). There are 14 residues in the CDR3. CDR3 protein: CASSPIMEGVQAFF. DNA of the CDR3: TGTGCCAGCAGCCCTATAATGGAGGGGGTTCAGGCTTTCTTT.

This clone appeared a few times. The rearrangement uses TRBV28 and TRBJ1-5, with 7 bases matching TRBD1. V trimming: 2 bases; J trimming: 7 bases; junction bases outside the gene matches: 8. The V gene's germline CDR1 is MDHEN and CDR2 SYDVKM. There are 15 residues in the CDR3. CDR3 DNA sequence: TGTGCCAGCAGTTTAAGGGCGACAGGGCGGCAGCCCCAGCATTTT. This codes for CASSLRATGRQPQHF.

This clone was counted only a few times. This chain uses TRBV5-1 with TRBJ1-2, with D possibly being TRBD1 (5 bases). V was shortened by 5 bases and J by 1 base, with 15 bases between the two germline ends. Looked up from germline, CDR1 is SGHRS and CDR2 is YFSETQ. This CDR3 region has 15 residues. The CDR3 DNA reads TGCGCCAGCAGGCCATCCCAGGGAGGTAACTATGGCTACACCTTC. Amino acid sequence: CASRPSQGGNYGYTF.

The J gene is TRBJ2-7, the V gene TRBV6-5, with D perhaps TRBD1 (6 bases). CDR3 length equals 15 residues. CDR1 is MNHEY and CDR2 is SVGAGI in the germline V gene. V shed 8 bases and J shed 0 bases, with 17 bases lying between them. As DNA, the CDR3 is TGTGCCAGCGGGAAGGGACAACTAAGCTCCTACGAGCAGTACTTC. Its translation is CASGKGQLSSYEQYF.

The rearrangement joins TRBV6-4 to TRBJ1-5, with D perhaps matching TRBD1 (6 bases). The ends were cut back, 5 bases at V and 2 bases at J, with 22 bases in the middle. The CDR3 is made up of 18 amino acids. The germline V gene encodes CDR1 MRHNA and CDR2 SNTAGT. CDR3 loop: CASSPTGSVLTGNQPQHF. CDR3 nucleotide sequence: TGTGCCAGCAGTCCCACAGGGTCCGTGTTGACGGGCAATCAGCCCCAGCATTTT.

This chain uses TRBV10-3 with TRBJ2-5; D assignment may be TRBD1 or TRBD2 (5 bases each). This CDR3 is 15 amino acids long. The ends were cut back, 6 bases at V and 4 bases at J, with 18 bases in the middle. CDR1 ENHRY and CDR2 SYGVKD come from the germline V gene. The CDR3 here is CAISPLGDAIETQYF. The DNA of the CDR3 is TGTGCCATCAGCCCCCTGGGGGACGCAATAGAGACCCAGTACTTC.

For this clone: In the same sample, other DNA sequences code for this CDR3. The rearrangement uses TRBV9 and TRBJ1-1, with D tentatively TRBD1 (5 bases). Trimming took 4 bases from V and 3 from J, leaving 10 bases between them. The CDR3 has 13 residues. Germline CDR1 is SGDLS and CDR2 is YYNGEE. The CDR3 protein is CASSPRTHTEAFF. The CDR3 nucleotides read TGTGCCAGCAGCCCTAGGACACACACTGAAGCTTTCTTT.

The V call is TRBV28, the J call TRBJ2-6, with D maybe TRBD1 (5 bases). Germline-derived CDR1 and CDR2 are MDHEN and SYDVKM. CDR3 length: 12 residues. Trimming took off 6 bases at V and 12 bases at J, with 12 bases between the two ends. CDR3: CASRSTARVLTF. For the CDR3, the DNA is TGTGCCAGCAGGTCGACAGCCCGCGTCCTGACTTTC. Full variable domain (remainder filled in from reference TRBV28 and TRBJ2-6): DVKVTQSSRYLVKRTGEKVFLECVQDMDHENMFWYRQDPGLGLRLIYFSYDVKMKEKGDIPEGYSVSREKKERFSLILESASTNQTSMYLCASRSTARVLTFGAGSRLTVL.

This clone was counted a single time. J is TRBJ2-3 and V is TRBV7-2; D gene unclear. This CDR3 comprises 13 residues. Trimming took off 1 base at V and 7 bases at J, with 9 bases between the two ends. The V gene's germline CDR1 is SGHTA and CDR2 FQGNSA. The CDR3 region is CASSLEGKYTQYF. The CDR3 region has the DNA TGTGCCAGCAGCTTAGAAGGCAAATATACGCAGTATTTT. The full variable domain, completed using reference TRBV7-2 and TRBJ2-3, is GAGVSQSPSNKVTEKGKDVELRCDPISGHTALYWYRQSLGQGLEFLIYFQGNSAPDKSGLPSDRFSAERTGGSVSTLTIQRTQQEDSAVYLCASSLEGKYTQYFGPGTRLTVL.

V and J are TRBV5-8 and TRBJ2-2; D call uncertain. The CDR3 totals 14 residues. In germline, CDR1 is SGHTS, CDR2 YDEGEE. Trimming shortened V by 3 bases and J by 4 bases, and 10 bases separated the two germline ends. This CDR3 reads CASSSLVGTGELFF. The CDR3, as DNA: TGTGCCAGCAGCTCCCTTGTGGGCACCGGGGAGCTGTTTTTT.